These 16 T cell receptor beta chains were sequenced from one sample in a study of blood T cell repertoires in COVID-19. Sequencing used immunoSEQ multiplex PCR; TCRdb keeps in-frame clones, though not all of them. The repertoire holds about 380,000 clones, with about 87% as singletons. The specimen was PBMCs or T cells enriched from blood (not recorded which). These receptors all come from a man aged 25-45 years who had recovered from COVID-19.

The rearrangement uses TRBV7-3 and TRBJ2-1; tentatively, D is TRBD2 (6 bases). This CDR3 contains 18 residues. Between the trimmed V and J ends, which lost 6 bases and 0 bases, there was a span of 21 bases. From germline, CDR1 is SGHTA and CDR2 FQGTGA. CDR3 bases: TGTGCCAGCAGGCCCTCCGGGGGACCCCTTAGCTCCTACAATGAGCAGTTCTTC. This sequence encodes CASRPSGGPLSSYNEQFF.

This chain connects TRBV7-2 to TRBJ1-2, with TRBD1 matching 8 bases. V lost 5 bases, J lost 3 bases, and 5 bases stayed unmatched. CDR1 is SGHTA and CDR2 is FQGNSA in the germline V gene. This CDR3 spans 14 amino acids. The CDR3 sequence is CASSRQGADYGYTF. As DNA, the CDR3 is TGTGCCAGCAGCCGCCAGGGGGCCGACTATGGCTACACCTTC.

The chain has TRBV5-1 and TRBJ1-1, with D tentatively TRBD1 (6 bases). With 4 bases removed from V and 2 bases from J, the gap between germline ends came to 9 bases. Germline CDR1 reads SGHRS; CDR2 reads YFSETQ. This CDR3 region has 13 residues. The CDR3 nucleotides read TGCGCCAGCAGCAAGGACAGAAACACTGAAGCTTTCTTT. Encoded protein: CASSKDRNTEAFF.

In this sample, this clone turned up once. The V call is TRBV2, the J call TRBJ1-5; 8 bases agree with TRBD1. The length of the CDR3 is 14 residues. The V gene end was trimmed by 6 bases and the J gene end by 5 bases; junction bases not matched to a gene: 6. Germline CDR1 and CDR2: SNHLY and FYNNEI. This CDR3 reads CASRATGVDQPQHF. DNA for the CDR3: TGTGCCAGCAGGGCGACAGGGGTGGATCAGCCCCAGCATTTT.

The gene calls are TRBV5-1 and TRBJ2-7; 10 bases align to TRBD1. CDR1 is SGHRS and CDR2 is YFSETQ in the germline V gene. Trimming removed 1 base from V and 2 bases from J; junction bases left unmatched: 6. The CDR3 has 16 residues. CDR3 coding DNA: TGCGCCAGCAGCTTGCAGGGCGGGACAGGGGCCTACGAGCAGTACTTC. Translation: CASSLQGGTGAYEQYF.

The J gene is TRBJ2-2, the V gene TRBV5-4; 9 bases line up with TRBD1. V gave up 5 bases and J gave up 5 bases; unmatched junction bases: 7. Per the germline V gene, CDR1 is SGHNT and CDR2 is YYREEE (reference sequence). The CDR3 is 15 residues long. This CDR3 reads CASSPDRGGTGELFF. The CDR3 coding sequence is TGTGCCAGCAGTCCTGACAGGGGGGGTACCGGGGAGCTGTTTTTT.

The V gene is TRBV19, the J gene TRBJ2-2; no reliable D call. V lost 9 bases and J 6 bases, leaving 8 bases between the germline ends. The CDR3 covers 11 residues. Per the germline V gene, CDR1 is LNHDA and CDR2 is SQIVND (reference sequence). In DNA, the CDR3 is TGTGCCAGCACTAAGGCCGGGGAGCTGTTTTTT. It specifies CASTKAGELFF.

J is TRBJ1-5 and V is TRBV19; possibly TRBD1 for D (5 bases). Trimming removed 5 bases at V and 1 base at J, with 9 bases between. Germline V lookup: CDR1 LNHDA, CDR2 SQIVND (reference sequence). The CDR3 spans 14 residues. CDR3 sequence (DNA): TGTGCCAGTAGTTTCAGACAGAGCAATCAGCCCCAGCATTTT. Its translation: CASSFRQSNQPQHF.

The J gene is TRBJ2-1, the V gene TRBV24-1, with 7 bases identical to TRBD2. CDR1 is KGHDR and CDR2 is SFDVKD in the germline V gene. The CDR3 loop spans 14 amino acids. V was pared by 4 bases and J by 7 bases, with 6 bases of the junction left unmatched. Written as DNA, the CDR3 is TGTGCCACCAGTGACCCCGGGAGGCAAAATGAGCAGTTCTTC. It translates to CATSDPGRQNEQFF.

This clone came up once. This sequence joins TRBV5-4 and TRBJ2-5, with TRBD2 matching over 10 bases. Germline CDR1 and CDR2: SGHNT and YYREEE (reference sequence). The CDR3 extends over 16 amino acids. J was trimmed by 5 bases and V by 1 base; bases with no gene match: 8. CDR3 DNA sequence: TGTGCCAGCAGCTTGATGGACAGCGGGGGGGCGGAGACCCAGTACTTC. Its protein is CASSLMDSGGAETQYF.

This sequence joins TRBV3-1 (or the pseudogene TRBV3-2) and TRBJ1-1; TRBD1 aligns across 7 bases. Germline CDR1 reads LGHDT; CDR2 reads YNNKEL (reference sequence). J was trimmed by 4 bases and V by 11 bases; bases with no gene match: 16. The CDR3 is 15 amino acids. CDR3 protein: CASGSRGRGGTEAFF. CDR3 nucleotides: TGTGCCTCCGGGTCGAGGGGGCGAGGAGGCACTGAAGCTTTCTTT.

This clone occurred once. This sequence joins TRBV11-2 and TRBJ2-3; D is unclear. V lost 5 bases and J 2 bases, leaving 14 bases between the germline ends. CDR3 size: 15 residues. Germline CDR1 SGHAT, CDR2 FQNNGV. The CDR3 spells CASSPRQVSTDTQYF. The CDR3 bases are TGTGCCAGCAGCCCCCGACAAGTATCCACAGATACGCAGTATTTT.

Note on this clone: The sample contains more than one DNA sequence encoding this CDR3. The chain links TRBV6-5 to TRBJ1-1; 8 positions agree with TRBD1. Germline V gene data show CDR1 as MNHEY and CDR2 as SVGAGI. This CDR3 is 13 amino acids long. J lost 4 bases, V lost 6 bases, and 4 bases had no gene match. The CDR3 loop reads CASRDRGGTEAFF. The DNA for the CDR3 is TGTGCCAGCAGAGACAGGGGTGGCACTGAAGCTTTCTTT.

The chain joins TRBV19 to TRBJ2-7; a possible D gene is TRBD2 (5 bases). CDR1 is LNHDA, CDR2 SQIVND, per germline (reference sequence). This CDR3 spans 15 amino acids. Trimming removed 3 bases from V and 1 base from J, with 13 bases in between. The CDR3 sequence is CASSIKRVGSYEQYF. CDR3 nucleotide sequence: TGTGCCAGTAGTATTAAGAGGGTTGGGTCCTACGAGCAGTACTTC.

The chain carries TRBV6-5 and TRBJ2-1, with TRBD2 matching over 9 bases. J lost 5 bases, V lost 1 base, and 3 bases had no gene match. CDR1 is MNHEY, CDR2 SVGAGI, per germline. The CDR3 runs to 15 residues. The CDR3 sequence: CASSYWLAGNNEQFF. The CDR3 bases are TGTGCCAGCAGTTACTGGCTAGCGGGGAACAATGAGCAGTTCTTC.

The rearrangement links TRBV7-8 to TRBJ1-2; a weak D match, TRBD1 (5 bases). This CDR3 spans 15 amino acids. The V gene's germline CDR1 is SGHVS and CDR2 FQNEAQ. V was cut by 1 base and J by 2 bases, with 11 bases left in between. CDR3 bases: TGTGCCAGCAGCTTAGGGTTGACAGCAAACTATGGCTACACCTTC. As protein: CASSLGLTANYGYTF.